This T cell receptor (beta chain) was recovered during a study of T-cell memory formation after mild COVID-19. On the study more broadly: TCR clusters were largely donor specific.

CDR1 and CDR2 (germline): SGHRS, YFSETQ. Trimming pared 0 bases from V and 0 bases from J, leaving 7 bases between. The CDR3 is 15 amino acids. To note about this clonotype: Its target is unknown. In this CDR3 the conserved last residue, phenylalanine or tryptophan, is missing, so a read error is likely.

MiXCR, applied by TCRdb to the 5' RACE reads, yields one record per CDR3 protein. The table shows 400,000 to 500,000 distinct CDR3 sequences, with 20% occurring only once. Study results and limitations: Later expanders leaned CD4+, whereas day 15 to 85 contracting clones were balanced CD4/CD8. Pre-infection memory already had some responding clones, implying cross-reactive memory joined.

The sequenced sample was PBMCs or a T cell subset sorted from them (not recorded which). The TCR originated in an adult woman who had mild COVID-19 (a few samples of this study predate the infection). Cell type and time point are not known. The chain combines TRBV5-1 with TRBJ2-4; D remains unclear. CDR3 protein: CASSLEETAKNIQYL. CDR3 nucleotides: TGCGCCAGCAGCTTGGAGGAAACAGCCAAAAACATTCAGTACTTA.